This TCR beta chain was documented in a study of cytomegalovirus exposure and HLA in healthy donors. On the study more broadly: Ancestry clustering placed around 80% of several hundred genotyped donors in the Caucasian-associated cluster. Whole-study results and caveats: Previous analysis showed most TCR beta V segments were productive about 90% or about 30% of the time. The study labeled 150 to 200 TCR beta chains cytomegalovirus-associated.

Trimming took 3 bases from V and 6 from J; bases not matched to a gene: 3. Germline V lookup: CDR1 SQVTM, CDR2 ANQGSEA. This CDR3 contains 13 residues. The primer mix had 60 Vbeta and 13 Jbeta primers. Clones were sequenced by immunoSEQ multiplex PCR, and TCRdb holds only the in-frame ones, with some missing. Of around 190,000 clones detected, around nine tenths appear once; the ten largest clones hold around 0.3%. A few counts support this clone. Its antigen is as yet unknown. The sequenced sample consisted of PBMCs. The sequence derives from a woman in her 30s in good health and CMV-seronegative. The V call is TRBV29-1, the J call TRBJ2-1; 9 bases are shared with TRBD1. CDR3 in DNA: TGCAGCGTTGAGTGGGGACAGGGCAATGAGCAGTTCTTC. Its protein product is CSVEWGQGNEQFF.